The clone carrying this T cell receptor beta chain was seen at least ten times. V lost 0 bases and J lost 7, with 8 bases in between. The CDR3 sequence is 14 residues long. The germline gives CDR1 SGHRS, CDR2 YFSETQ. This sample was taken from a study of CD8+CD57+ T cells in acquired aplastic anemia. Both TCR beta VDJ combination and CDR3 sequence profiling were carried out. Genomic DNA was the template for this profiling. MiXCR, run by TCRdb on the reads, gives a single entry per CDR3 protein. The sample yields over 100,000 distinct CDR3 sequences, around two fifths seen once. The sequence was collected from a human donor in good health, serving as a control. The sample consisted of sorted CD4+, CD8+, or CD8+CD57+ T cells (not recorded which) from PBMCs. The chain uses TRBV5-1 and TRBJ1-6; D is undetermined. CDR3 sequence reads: CASSLGQSNSPLHF. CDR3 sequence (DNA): TGCGCCAGCAGCTTGGGGCAGTCCAATTCACCCCTCCACTTT. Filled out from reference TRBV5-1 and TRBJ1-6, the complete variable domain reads KAGVTQTPRYLIKTRGQQVTLSCSPISGHRSVSWYQQTPGQGLQFLFEYFSETQRNKGNFPGRFSGRQFSNSRSEMNVSTLELGDSALYLCASSLGQSNSPLHFGNGTRLTVT.